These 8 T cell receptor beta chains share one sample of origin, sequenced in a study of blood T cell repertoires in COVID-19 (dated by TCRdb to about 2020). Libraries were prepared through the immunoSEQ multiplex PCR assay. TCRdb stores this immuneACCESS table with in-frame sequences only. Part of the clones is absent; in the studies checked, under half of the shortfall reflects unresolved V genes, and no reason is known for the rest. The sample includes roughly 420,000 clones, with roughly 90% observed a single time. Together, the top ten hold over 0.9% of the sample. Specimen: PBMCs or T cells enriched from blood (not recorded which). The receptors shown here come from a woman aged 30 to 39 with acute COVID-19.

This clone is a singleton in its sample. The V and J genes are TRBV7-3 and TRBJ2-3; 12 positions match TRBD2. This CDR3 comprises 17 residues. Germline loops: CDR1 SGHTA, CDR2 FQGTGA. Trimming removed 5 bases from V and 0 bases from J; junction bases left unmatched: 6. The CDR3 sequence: CASSLTSGGSSTDTQYF. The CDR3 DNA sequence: TGTGCCAGCAGCCTCACTAGCGGGGGGTCTAGCACAGATACGCAGTATTTT. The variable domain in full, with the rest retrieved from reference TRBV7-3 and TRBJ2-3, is GAGVSQTPSNKVTEKGKYVELRCDPISGHTALYWYRQSLGQGPEFLIYFQGTGAADDSGLPNDRFFAVRPEGSVSTLKIQRTERGDSAVYLCASSLTSGGSSTDTQYFGPGTRLTVL.

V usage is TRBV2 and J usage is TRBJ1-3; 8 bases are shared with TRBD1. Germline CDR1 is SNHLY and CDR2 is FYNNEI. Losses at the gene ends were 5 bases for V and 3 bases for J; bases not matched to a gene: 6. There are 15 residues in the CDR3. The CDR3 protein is CASSPDRGNGNTIYF. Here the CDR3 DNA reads TGTGCCAGCAGTCCCGACAGGGGAAATGGAAACACCATATATTTT.

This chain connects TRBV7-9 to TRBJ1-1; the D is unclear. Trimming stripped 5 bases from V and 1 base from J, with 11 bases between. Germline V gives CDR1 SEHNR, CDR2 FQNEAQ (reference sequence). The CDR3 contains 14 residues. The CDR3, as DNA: TGTGCCAGCAGCCTATCGGGGTGGAACACTGAAGCTTTCTTT. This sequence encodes CASSLSGWNTEAFF.

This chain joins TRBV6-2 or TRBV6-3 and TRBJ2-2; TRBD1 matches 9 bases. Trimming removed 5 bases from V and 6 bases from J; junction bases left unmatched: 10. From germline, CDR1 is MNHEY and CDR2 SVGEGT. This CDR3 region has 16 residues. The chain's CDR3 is CASSLQGQGWAGELFF. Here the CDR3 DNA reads TGTGCCAGCAGTCTACAAGGACAGGGGTGGGCCGGGGAGCTGTTTTTT.

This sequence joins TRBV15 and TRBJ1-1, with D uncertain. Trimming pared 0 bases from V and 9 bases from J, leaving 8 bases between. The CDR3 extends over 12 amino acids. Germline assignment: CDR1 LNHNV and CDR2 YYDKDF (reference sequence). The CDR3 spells CATSRDPLQAFF. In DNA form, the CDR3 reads TGTGCCACCAGCAGAGACCCCCTTCAAGCTTTCTTT.

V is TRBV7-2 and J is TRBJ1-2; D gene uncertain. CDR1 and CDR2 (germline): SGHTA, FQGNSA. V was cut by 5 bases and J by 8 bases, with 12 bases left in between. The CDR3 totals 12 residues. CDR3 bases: TGTGCCAGCAGCCTCGGGGAGCACGGCTACACCTTC. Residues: CASSLGEHGYTF.

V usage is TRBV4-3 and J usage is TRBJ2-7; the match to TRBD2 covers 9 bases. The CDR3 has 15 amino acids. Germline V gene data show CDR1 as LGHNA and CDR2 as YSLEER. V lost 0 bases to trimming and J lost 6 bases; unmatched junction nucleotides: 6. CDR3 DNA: TGCGCCAGCAGCCAAGAGATAGCGGGGGTTTCCGAGCAGTACTTC. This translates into CASSQEIAGVSEQYF.

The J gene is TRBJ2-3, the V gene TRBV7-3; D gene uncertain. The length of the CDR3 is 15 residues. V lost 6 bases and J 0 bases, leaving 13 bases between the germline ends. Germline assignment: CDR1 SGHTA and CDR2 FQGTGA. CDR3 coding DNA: TGTGCCAGCAGTAACCTAGGCGGAAGCACAGATACGCAGTATTTT. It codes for CASSNLGGSTDTQYF.